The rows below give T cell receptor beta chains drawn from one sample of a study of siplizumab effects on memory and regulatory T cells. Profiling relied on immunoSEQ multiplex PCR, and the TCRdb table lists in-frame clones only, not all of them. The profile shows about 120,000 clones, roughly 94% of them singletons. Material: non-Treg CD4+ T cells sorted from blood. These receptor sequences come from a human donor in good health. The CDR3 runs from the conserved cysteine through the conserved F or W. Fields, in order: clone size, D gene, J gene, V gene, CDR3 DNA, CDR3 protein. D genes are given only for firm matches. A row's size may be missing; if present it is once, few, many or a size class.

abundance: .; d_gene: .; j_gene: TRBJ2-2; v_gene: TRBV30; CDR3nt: TGTGCCTGGAGTGTACTCGGAGAGCTGTTTTTT; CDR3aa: CAWSVLGELFF
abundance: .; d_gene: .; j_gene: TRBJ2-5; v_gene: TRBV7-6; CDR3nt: TGTGCCAGCAGCCCGTGGGACCGCTCGGAGACCCAGTACTTC; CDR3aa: CASSPWDRSETQYF
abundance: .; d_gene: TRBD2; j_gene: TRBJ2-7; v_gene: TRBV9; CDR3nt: TGTGCCAGCAGCGTAGCGAGCGGGGGGTCCTACGAGCAGTACTTC; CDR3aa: CASSVASGGSYEQYF
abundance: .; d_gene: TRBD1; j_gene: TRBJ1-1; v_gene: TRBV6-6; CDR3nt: TGTGCCAGCAGTACCCCGGGACAGGGGAACACTGAAGCTTTCTTT; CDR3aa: CASSTPGQGNTEAFF
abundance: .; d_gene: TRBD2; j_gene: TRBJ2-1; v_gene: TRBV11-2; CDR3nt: TGTGCCAGCAGCTTTGGGACTAGCGGGGGGAATGAGCAGTTCTTC; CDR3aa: CASSFGTSGGNEQFF
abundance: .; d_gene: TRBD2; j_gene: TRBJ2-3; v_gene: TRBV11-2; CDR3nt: TGTGCCAGCAGCTTAGACGGGAGGGAAGGAGATACGCAGTATTTT; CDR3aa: CASSLDGREGDTQYF
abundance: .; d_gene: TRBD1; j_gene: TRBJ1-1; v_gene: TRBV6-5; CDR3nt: TGTGCCAGCAGTTACGGAGGGACAGGGGAGTCTTTCTTT; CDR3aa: CASSYGGTGESFF
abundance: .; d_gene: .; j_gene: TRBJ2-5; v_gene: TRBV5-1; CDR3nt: TGCGCCAGCAGCTCGGGGGCTTTACAAGAGACCCAGTACTTC; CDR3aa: CASSSGALQETQYF
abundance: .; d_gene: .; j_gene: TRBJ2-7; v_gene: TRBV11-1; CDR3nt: TGTGCCAGCAGCTTAGTGGCGACAGGAACCTACGAGCAGTACTTC; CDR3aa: CASSLVATGTYEQYF
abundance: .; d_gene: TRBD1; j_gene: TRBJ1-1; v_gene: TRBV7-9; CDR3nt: TGTGCCAGCAGCCTCCGGGACAGTGCCACTGAAGCTTTCTTT; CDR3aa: CASSLRDSATEAFF
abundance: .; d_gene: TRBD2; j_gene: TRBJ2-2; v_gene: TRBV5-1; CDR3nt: TGCGCCAGCAGCCCGGGGGGGCAGGGGCCCACCGGGGAGCTGTTTTTT; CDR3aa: CASSPGGQGPTGELFF
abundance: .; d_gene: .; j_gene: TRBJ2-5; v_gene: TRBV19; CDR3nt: TGTGCCAGTAGCCAGGCCCAAGAGACCCAGTACTTC; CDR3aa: CASSQAQETQYF
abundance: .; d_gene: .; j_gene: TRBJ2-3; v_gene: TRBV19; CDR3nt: TGTGCCAGTAGTACAGGGTATGGCACAGATACGCAGTATTTT; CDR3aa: CASSTGYGTDTQYF
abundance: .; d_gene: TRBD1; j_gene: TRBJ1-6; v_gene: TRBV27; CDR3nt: TGTGCCAGCACGGAGACAGGGTTAAGGTATAATTCACCCCTCCACTTT; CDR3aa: CASTETGLRYNSPLHF
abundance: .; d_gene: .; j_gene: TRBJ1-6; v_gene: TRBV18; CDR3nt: TGTGCCAGCTCACCGAACGCAGGGGCAGGGAATTCACCCCTCCACTTT; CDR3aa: CASSPNAGAGNSPLHF
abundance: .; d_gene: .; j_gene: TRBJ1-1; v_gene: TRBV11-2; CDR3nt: TGTGCCAGCAGCTTCACGCAGGGGACTGAAGCTTTCTTT; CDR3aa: CASSFTQGTEAFF
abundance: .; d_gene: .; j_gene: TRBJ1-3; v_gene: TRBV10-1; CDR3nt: TGCGCCAGCAGTGCCTATCAGGGAACCTCTGGAAACACCATATATTTT; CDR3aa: CASSAYQGTSGNTIYF
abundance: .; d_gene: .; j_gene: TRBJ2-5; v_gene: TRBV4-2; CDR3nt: TGTGCCAGCAGCCAAGAGAGTAACCAAGAGACCCAGTACTTC; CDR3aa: CASSQESNQETQYF
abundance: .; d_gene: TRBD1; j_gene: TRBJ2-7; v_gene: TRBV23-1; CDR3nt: TGCGCCAGCAGTCAATTTGAAGAAAAGCGGGACAGGGTGGATCGAGAGCAGTACTTC; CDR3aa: CASSQFEEKRDRVDREQYF
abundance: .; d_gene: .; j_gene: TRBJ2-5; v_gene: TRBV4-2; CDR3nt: TGTGCCAGCAGCCAAGCTCGGGCAGCCCAAGAGACCCAGTACTTC; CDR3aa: CASSQARAAQETQYF
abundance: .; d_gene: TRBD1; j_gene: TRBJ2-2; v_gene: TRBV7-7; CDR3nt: TGTGCTAGCAGCTTAGGGGCAGGGGGCAACACCGGGGAGCTGTTTTTT; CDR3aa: CASSLGAGGNTGELFF
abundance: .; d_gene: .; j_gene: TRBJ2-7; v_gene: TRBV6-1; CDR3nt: TGTGCCAGCAGTGAATTTGGGTACTACGCCCACGAGCAGTACTTC; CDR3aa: CASSEFGYYAHEQYF
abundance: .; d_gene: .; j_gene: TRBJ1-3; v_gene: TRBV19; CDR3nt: TGTGCCAGTAGTATAGGAGGGCTCGGAAACACCATATATTTT; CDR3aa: CASSIGGLGNTIYF
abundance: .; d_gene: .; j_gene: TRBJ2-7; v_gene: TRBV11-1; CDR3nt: TGTGCCAGCAGCCTGCATTCCTACGAGCAGTACTTC; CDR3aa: CASSLHSYEQYF
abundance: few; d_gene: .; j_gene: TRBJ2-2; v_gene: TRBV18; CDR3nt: TGTGCCAGCTCACCCCCGGGCCCGTCTGCCGGGGAGCTGTTTTTT; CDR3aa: CASSPPGPSAGELFF
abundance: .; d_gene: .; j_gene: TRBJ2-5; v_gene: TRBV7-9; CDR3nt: TGTGCCAGCAGCTTATGGGCAGAGCAAGAGACCCAGTACTTC; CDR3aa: CASSLWAEQETQYF
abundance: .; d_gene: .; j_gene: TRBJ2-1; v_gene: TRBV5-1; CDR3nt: TGCGCCAGCAGCTTGGTAGGGATCCAGAACAATGAGCAGTTCTTC; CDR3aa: CASSLVGIQNNEQFF
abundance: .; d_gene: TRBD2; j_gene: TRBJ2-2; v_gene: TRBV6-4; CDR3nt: TGTGCCAGCAGAGCCCTAGCGGGGGGAACCACCGGGGAGCTGTTTTTT; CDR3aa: CASRALAGGTTGELFF
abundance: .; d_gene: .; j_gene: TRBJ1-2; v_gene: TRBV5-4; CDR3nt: TGTGCCAGCAGCTTGGGGGTCGACAGGAATAACTATGGCTACACCTTC; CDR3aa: CASSLGVDRNNYGYTF
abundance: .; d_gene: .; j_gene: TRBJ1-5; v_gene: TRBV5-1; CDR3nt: TGCGCCAGCAGCTTGGACCAGGCGTGGCCCCAGCATTTT; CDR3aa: CASSLDQAWPQHF
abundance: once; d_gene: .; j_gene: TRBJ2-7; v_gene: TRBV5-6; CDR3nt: TGTGCCAGCAGCTTGGCCCCAGGGCCCGAGCAGTACTTC; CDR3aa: CASSLAPGPEQYF
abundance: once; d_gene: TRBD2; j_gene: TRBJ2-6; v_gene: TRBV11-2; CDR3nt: TGTGCCAGCAGCTTAATTTGGCGGGAGGCTGGGGCCAACGTCCTGACTTTC; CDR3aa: CASSLIWREAGANVLTF
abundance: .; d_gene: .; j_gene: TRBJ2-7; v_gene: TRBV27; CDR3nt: TGTGCCAGCAGTCCGGGGGACAGTTACTACGAGCAGTACTTC; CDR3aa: CASSPGDSYYEQYF
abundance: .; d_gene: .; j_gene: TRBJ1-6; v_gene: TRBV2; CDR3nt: TGTGCCACTCGGGGAGGGTCGGGATCCTATAATTCACCCCTCCACTTT; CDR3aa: CATRGGSGSYNSPLHF
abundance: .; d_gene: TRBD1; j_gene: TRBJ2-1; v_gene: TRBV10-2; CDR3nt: TGCGCCAGCAGGGCAGGGGGCTTTGATGAGCAGTTCTTC; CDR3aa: CASRAGGFDEQFF
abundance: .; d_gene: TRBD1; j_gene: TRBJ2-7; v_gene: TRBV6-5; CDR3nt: TGTGCCAGCAGTAGGGGGGACAGGGGACACGAGCAGTACTTC; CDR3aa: CASSRGDRGHEQYF
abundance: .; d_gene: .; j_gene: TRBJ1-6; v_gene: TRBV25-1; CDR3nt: TGTGCCAGCAGTGGACAGGATAATTCACCCCTCCACTTT; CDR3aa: CASSGQDNSPLHF
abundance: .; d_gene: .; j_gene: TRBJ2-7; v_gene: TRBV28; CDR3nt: TGTGCCAGCAGGGCCAGTCTCTCCTACGAGCAGTACTTC; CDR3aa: CASRASLSYEQYF
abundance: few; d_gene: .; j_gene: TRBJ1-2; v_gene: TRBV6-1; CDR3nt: TGTGCCAGCAGAAAGCGGGGGGGGAACTATGGCTACACCTTC; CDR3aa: CASRKRGGNYGYTF
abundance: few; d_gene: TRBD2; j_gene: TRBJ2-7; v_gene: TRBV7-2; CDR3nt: TGTGCCAGCAGCTTAGGCGGGGGGCCGAGCGAGCAGTACTTC; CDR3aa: CASSLGGGPSEQYF
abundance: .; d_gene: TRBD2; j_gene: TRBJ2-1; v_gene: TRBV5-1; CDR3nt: TGCGCCAGCAGCTTGATGGGGGTGACTAGCAACCCCTCCTACAATGAGCAGTTCTTC; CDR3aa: CASSLMGVTSNPSYNEQFF
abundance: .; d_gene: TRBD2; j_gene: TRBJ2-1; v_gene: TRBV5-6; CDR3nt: TGTGCCAGCAGCTTGACGGGAGGCGGTAGCAATGAGCAGTTCTTC; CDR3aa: CASSLTGGGSNEQFF
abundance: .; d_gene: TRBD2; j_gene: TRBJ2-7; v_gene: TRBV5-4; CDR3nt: TGTGCCAGCAGTCCGGGACTAGCGGGAGTTTACGAGCAGTACTTC; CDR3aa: CASSPGLAGVYEQYF
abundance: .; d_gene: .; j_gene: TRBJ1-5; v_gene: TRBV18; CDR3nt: TGTGCCAGCTCACCATCGGGATACCTTAGCAATCAGCCCCAGCATTTT; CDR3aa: CASSPSGYLSNQPQHF
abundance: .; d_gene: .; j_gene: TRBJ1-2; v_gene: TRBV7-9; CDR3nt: TGTGCCAGCAGCATACGACGGGGGGATGGCTACACCTTC; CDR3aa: CASSIRRGDGYTF
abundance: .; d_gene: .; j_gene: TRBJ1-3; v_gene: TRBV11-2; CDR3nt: TGTGCCAGCAGACTAATGGACGGAAACACCATATATTTT; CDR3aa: CASRLMDGNTIYF
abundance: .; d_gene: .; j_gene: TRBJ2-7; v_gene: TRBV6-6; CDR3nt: TGTGCCAGCAGATCAGGGGCATACGAGCAGTACTTC; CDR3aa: CASRSGAYEQYF
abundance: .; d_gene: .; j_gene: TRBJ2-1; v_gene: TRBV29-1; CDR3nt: TGCAGCGTTGGGCGAGACAATGAGCAGTTCTTC; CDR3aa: CSVGRDNEQFF
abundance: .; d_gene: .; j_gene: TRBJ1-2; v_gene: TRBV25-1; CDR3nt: TGTGCCAGCAGTGAATATATGGTGGCAAAGAGGGGATACTATGGCTACACCTTC; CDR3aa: CASSEYMVAKRGYYGYTF
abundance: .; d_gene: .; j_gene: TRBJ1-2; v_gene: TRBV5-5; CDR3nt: TGTGCCAGCAGCCCGCTAGGGACTGAAAACTATGGCTACACCTTC; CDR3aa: CASSPLGTENYGYTF
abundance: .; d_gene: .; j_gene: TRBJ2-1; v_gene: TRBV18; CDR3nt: TGTGCCAGCTCACCACCAGGAGGATCCTACAATGAGCAGTTCTTC; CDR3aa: CASSPPGGSYNEQFF
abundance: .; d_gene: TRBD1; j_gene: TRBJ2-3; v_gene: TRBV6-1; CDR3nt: TGTGCCAGCGGACGGGACAGGGACACAGATACGCAGTATTTT; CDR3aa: CASGRDRDTDTQYF
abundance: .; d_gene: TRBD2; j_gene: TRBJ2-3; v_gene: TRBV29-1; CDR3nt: TGCAGCGGAGCGGGGGGCACAGATACGCAGTATTTT; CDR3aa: CSGAGGTDTQYF
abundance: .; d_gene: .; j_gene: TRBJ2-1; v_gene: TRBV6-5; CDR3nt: TGTGCCAGCAGTTCGCCCGGTTGGGATGGCAATGAGCAGTTCTTC; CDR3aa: CASSSPGWDGNEQFF
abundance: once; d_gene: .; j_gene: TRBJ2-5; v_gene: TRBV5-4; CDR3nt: TGTGCCAGCAGCTTGGTGCTCCAGGGGGAGACCCAGTACTTC; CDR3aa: CASSLVLQGETQYF